This passage covers 29 T cell receptor beta chains from one sample sequenced in a study of shared clonotypes between healthy human individuals (dated by TCRdb to the early 2020s). Libraries were prepared through the immunoSEQ multiplex PCR assay. This immuneACCESS table, as held by TCRdb, lists in-frame sequences with V and J called but not all clones. Of the missing ones, under half trace to an unresolved V gene in checked studies; the others have no known cause. In this sample the table shows about a million clones, 60% to 80% of which occur a single time. The top ten hold 0.85% to 1% of the sample. Input material: memory CD4+ T cells from PBMCs. Explained via the paper, the cell subset or site label denotes: CD45RA-negative fraction. All receptors derive from a man aged 18 to 30 in good health. Some clones in this sample may be carry-over from other donors' samples.

This clone was seen a handful of times. The CDR3 region has the DNA TGTGCCAGCTCACCACAGGGAGGATACGAGCAGTTCTTC. As protein: CASSPQGGYEQFF. The chain is built from TRBV18 and TRBJ2-1; maybe TRBD2 (6 bases). V dropped 1 base and J dropped 10 bases, with 11 bases sitting between them. Germline V gives CDR1 KGHSH, CDR2 LQKENI. This CDR3 is built from 13 residues.

The chain couples TRBV5-6 to TRBJ1-2; 7 nucleotides agree with TRBD1. Losses at the gene ends were 4 bases for V and 4 bases for J; bases not matched to a gene: 13. Germline CDR1 is SGHDT and CDR2 is YYEEEE. There are 16 residues in the CDR3. CDR3 in amino acids: CASSKPEGGAFYGYTF. CDR3 DNA sequence: TGTGCCAGCAGCAAACCGGAAGGGGGCGCCTTCTATGGCTACACCTTC.

The chain has TRBV2 and TRBJ1-2; D remains ambiguous. Germline CDR1 is SNHLY and CDR2 is FYNNEI. This CDR3 contains 13 residues. Trimming cost V 7 bases and J 2 bases, with 11 bases left between them. CDR3: CASNVTGNYGYTF. CDR3 in DNA: TGTGCCAGCAATGTGACGGGCAACTATGGCTACACCTTC.

V is TRBV28 and J is TRBJ1-2, with a possible D match to TRBD1 (5 bases). The germline V and J ends were trimmed by 6 bases and 4 bases, with 12 bases remaining between them. Germline CDR1 and CDR2: MDHEN and SYDVKM. The CDR3 totals 13 residues. The CDR3 sequence is CASRPQGRYGYTF. The CDR3 nucleotides read TGTGCCAGCAGACCTCAGGGACGCTATGGCTACACCTTC.

The chain carries TRBV30 and TRBJ1-3, with TRBD1 matching 11 bases. Per the germline V gene, CDR1 is GTSNPN and CDR2 is SVGIG (reference sequence). J gave up 4 bases and V 0 bases, and 2 bases lay outside the gene matches. This CDR3 region has 15 residues. The CDR3 loop reads CAWSVGTGGGNTIYF. DNA of the CDR3: TGTGCCTGGAGTGTAGGGACAGGGGGAGGAAACACCATATATTTT.

In the case of this clone: The same CDR3 is also encoded by other DNA sequences in this sample. This chain uses TRBV7-7 with TRBJ2-7, with 11 bases that match TRBD1. This CDR3 spans 13 amino acids. V was pared by 3 bases and J by 6 bases, with 1 base of the junction left unmatched. Germline lookup yields CDR1 SSHAT and CDR2 FNYEAQ (reference sequence). This CDR3 is CASSLGTGGEQYF. The CDR3 DNA is TGTGCCAGCAGCTTGGGGACAGGGGGCGAGCAGTACTTC.

The CDR3 DNA reads TGTGCCTGGGGTACTTCCTCCTACGAGCAGTACTTC. It encodes CAWGTSSYEQYF. The rearrangement joins TRBV30 to TRBJ2-7; no reliable D call. CDR1 and CDR2 from the germline V gene are GTSNPN and SVGIG (reference sequence). This CDR3 comprises 12 residues. The germline V and J ends were trimmed by 5 bases and 0 bases, with 8 bases remaining between them.

The V and J genes are TRBV7-2 and TRBJ1-2; possibly TRBD1 for D (5 bases). Deletions cut 1 base from V and 6 bases from J, with 12 bases between. The CDR3 runs to 14 residues. Germline CDR1 is SGHTA and CDR2 is FQGNSA. CDR3 DNA: TGTGCCAGCAGCTTAGGCGGGACGGAAAATGGCTACACCTTC. This translates into CASSLGGTENGYTF. Together with reference TRBV7-2 and TRBJ1-2, the CDR3 gives the full variable domain: GAGVSQSPSNKVTEKGKDVELRCDPISGHTALYWYRQSLGQGLEFLIYFQGNSAPDKSGLPSDRFSAERTGGSVSTLTIQRTQQEDSAVYLCASSLGGTENGYTFGSGTRLTVV.

J is TRBJ1-3 and V is TRBV6-1; TRBD1 might be the D (6 bases). Trimming took off 7 bases at V and 4 bases at J, with 14 bases between the two ends. Per germline, CDR1 MNHNS and CDR2 SASEGT. The CDR3 contains 14 residues. The CDR3 spells CASTYGTSGNTIYF. CDR3 sequence (DNA): TGTGCCAGCACGTACGGGACATCAGGAAACACCATATATTTT.

The chain employs TRBV19 and TRBJ1-1; D perhaps matches TRBD1 (6 bases). The CDR3 totals 16 residues. Germline V gene lookup returns CDR1 LNHDA and CDR2 SQIVND (reference sequence). The V end was cut by 6 bases, the J end by 1 base, with 18 bases between. CDR3 region: CASSHPQGQPNTEAFF. In DNA, the CDR3 is TGTGCCAGTAGCCATCCGCAGGGGCAGCCGAACACTGAAGCTTTCTTT.

This clone has a single count. This sequence joins TRBV28 and TRBJ1-5; D perhaps matches TRBD1 (5 bases). Germline V gene data show CDR1 as MDHEN and CDR2 as SYDVKM. The CDR3 runs 15 residues. The V end lost 3 bases, the J end lost 0 bases, and 9 bases lay between the germline ends. The CDR3 here is CASSLGGDSNQPQHF. The CDR3 coding sequence is TGTGCCAGCAGTTTGGGGGGAGATAGCAATCAGCCCCAGCATTTT. Using reference TRBV28 and TRBJ1-5 for the parts outside the CDR3, the full variable domain is DVKVTQSSRYLVKRTGEKVFLECVQDMDHENMFWYRQDPGLGLRLIYFSYDVKMKEKGDIPEGYSVSREKKERFSLILESASTNQTSMYLCASSLGGDSNQPQHFGDGTRLSIL.

V usage is TRBV19 and J usage is TRBJ2-3, with TRBD1 identical over 7 bases. The CDR3 totals 16 residues. After removal of 3 bases from V and 2 bases from J, the junction contained 8 bases not matched to a gene. Germline CDR1 is LNHDA and CDR2 is SQIVND (reference sequence). The CDR3, as DNA: TGTGCCAGTAGTATGCCCCGGGACAGACTCACAGATACGCAGTATTTT. Amino acid sequence: CASSMPRDRLTDTQYF.

A remark on this clone: This sample includes further DNA sequences coding for the same CDR3. This chain uses TRBV7-3 with TRBJ2-1; 10 nucleotides agree with TRBD2. The CDR3 loop spans 15 amino acids. After removal of 5 bases from V and 7 bases from J, the junction contained 8 bases not matched to a gene. Per the germline V gene, CDR1 is SGHTA and CDR2 is FQGTGA. The CDR3 region has the DNA TGTGCCAGCAGCCTGGGGCTAGCGGGAGTTAATGAGCAGTTCTTC. This sequence encodes CASSLGLAGVNEQFF.

J is TRBJ2-2 and V is TRBV7-8; unclear D gene. CDR1 is SGHVS, CDR2 FQNEAQ, per germline. This CDR3 region has 15 residues. Trimming cost V 6 bases and J 7 bases, with 18 bases left between them. The CDR3 here is CASRSSRLNNGELFF. The CDR3 DNA is TGTGCCAGCAGGTCTTCGAGGCTAAATAACGGGGAGCTGTTTTTT.

This clone was found a few times. This chain connects TRBV9 to TRBJ2-7, with TRBD2 matching over 9 bases. There are 14 residues in the CDR3. After removal of 3 bases from V and 2 bases from J, the junction contained 3 bases not matched to a gene. In germline, CDR1 is SGDLS, CDR2 YYNGEE. The CDR3 loop reads CASSGGLATYEQYF. The CDR3 DNA sequence: TGTGCCAGCAGCGGAGGACTAGCGACCTACGAGCAGTACTTC. The variable domain in full, completed from reference TRBV9 and TRBJ2-7, reads DSGVTQTPKHLITATGQRVTLRCSPRSGDLSVYWYQQSLDQGLQFLIQYYNGEERAKGNILERFSAQQFPDLHSELNLSSLELGDSALYFCASSGGLATYEQYFGPGTRLTVT.

The J gene is TRBJ2-5, the V gene TRBV4-3; 11 bases map to TRBD2. There are 17 residues in the CDR3. The germline gives CDR1 LGHNA, CDR2 YSLEER. The J segment lost 2 bases and the V segment lost 2 bases, leaving 7 bases of the junction unmatched. CDR3 in amino acids: CASSQSPGLADQETQYF. The CDR3 region has the DNA TGCGCCAGCAGCCAATCCCCGGGACTAGCGGATCAAGAGACCCAGTACTTC.

In the case of this clone: The sample contains more than one DNA sequence encoding this CDR3. The chain recombines TRBV28 with TRBJ2-2; D remains unclear. Trimming left V 0 bases short and J 0 bases short, with 5 bases between. CDR3 length equals 15 residues. Germline values: CDR1 MDHEN, CDR2 SYDVKM. The CDR3 loop is CASSLWTANTGELFF. In DNA, the CDR3 is TGTGCCAGCAGTTTATGGACGGCGAACACCGGGGAGCTGTTTTTT.

The chain joins TRBV5-8 to TRBJ2-7; tentatively, D is TRBD2 (5 bases). The CDR3 totals 12 residues. The germline V and J ends were trimmed by 4 bases and 4 bases, with 9 bases remaining between them. Germline CDR1 reads SGHTS; CDR2 reads YDEGEE. CDR3 protein: CASSRGVYEQYF. For the CDR3, the DNA is TGTGCCAGCAGCCGGGGAGTTTACGAGCAGTACTTC.

The rearrangement uses TRBV7-2 and TRBJ2-1; possible D gene TRBD2, 5 bases. The V gene lost 1 base and the J gene lost 5 bases, with 15 bases spanning the gap. This CDR3 is 16 amino acids long. Germline values: CDR1 SGHTA, CDR2 FQGNSA. The CDR3 spells CASSLEAGLLNNEQFF. The DNA for the CDR3 is TGTGCCAGCAGCTTAGAGGCAGGACTCCTAAACAATGAGCAGTTCTTC.

The chain uses TRBV10-3 and TRBJ2-5, with 10 positions matching TRBD2. Looked up from germline, CDR1 is ENHRY and CDR2 is SYGVKD. This CDR3 is built from 14 residues. Trimming took 6 bases from V and 3 from J; bases not matched to a gene: 4. CDR3 loop: CAIRRGLAEETQYF. The CDR3 nucleotides are TGTGCCATCAGGAGAGGACTAGCGGAAGAGACCCAGTACTTC.

The V and J genes are TRBV1 and TRBJ1-2. TRBV1 is described as a pseudogene. This CDR3 comprises 15 residues. CDR3 residues: CTSSCLCEKTYGYTF. CDR3 DNA: TGCACCAGCAGCTGTTTGTGCGAAAAGACCTATGGCTACACCTTC.

This clone was recorded a few times. Other DNA sequences in this sample translate to the same CDR3. The rearrangement uses TRBV28 and TRBJ1-1; D perhaps matches TRBD1 (5 bases). Germline V gene data show CDR1 as MDHEN and CDR2 as SYDVKM. The CDR3 is 14 residues long. With 0 bases removed from V and 2 bases from J, the gap between germline ends came to 7 bases. The chain's CDR3 is CASSLWQGNTEAFF. DNA for the CDR3: TGTGCCAGCAGTTTATGGCAGGGAAACACTGAAGCTTTCTTT.

The chain combines TRBV6-1 with TRBJ2-7; D possibly corresponds to TRBD1 (6 bases). Trimming shortened V by 4 bases and J by 2 bases, and 15 bases separated the two germline ends. CDR3 length equals 15 residues. In germline, CDR1 is MNHNS, CDR2 SASEGT. CDR3 loop: CASSVRDTYTYEQYF. As DNA, the CDR3 is TGTGCCAGCAGTGTCCGGGACACGTATACCTACGAGCAGTACTTC.

The chain recombines TRBV9 with TRBJ1-2; D is possibly TRBD1 (5 bases). This CDR3 has 15 amino acids. Deletions cut 0 bases from V and 4 bases from J, with 13 bases between. The germline CDR1 and CDR2 sequences are SGDLS and YYNGEE. As DNA, the CDR3 is TGTGCCAGCAGCGTAGCGGAGGGACCGACCTATGGCTACACCTTC. It translates to CASSVAEGPTYGYTF.

The chain couples TRBV28 to TRBJ2-7, with TRBD1 matching over 7 bases. The CDR3 extends over 13 amino acids. The germline CDR1 and CDR2 sequences are MDHEN and SYDVKM. With V trimmed by 1 base and J by 7 bases, 4 bases remained unmatched. CDR3 amino acids: CASSLYGTAEQYF. The CDR3 DNA follows: TGTGCCAGCAGTTTATACGGGACAGCTGAGCAGTACTTC. Looking up the rest from reference TRBV28 and TRBJ2-7 gives the full variable domain: DVKVTQSSRYLVKRTGEKVFLECVQDMDHENMFWYRQDPGLGLRLIYFSYDVKMKEKGDIPEGYSVSREKKERFSLILESASTNQTSMYLCASSLYGTAEQYFGPGTRLTVT.

The CDR3 spells CASSLSFSAAEAFF. The CDR3 DNA reads TGTGCCAGCAGTTTATCCTTTAGCGCAGCTGAAGCTTTCTTT. V is TRBV27 and J is TRBJ1-1; D unclear. Germline CDR1 is MNHEY and CDR2 is SMNVEV (reference sequence). The V end lost 0 bases, the J end lost 6 bases, and 11 bases lay between the germline ends. The CDR3 totals 14 residues.

The genes are TRBV7-2 and TRBJ2-6; D perhaps matches TRBD1 (6 bases). This CDR3 is built from 18 residues. CDR1 and CDR2 from the germline V gene are SGHTA and FQGNSA. Trimming cost V 2 bases and J 2 bases, with 16 bases left between them. This CDR3 reads CASSLRGVTGTGANVLTF. DNA for the CDR3: TGTGCCAGCAGCTTAAGGGGTGTTACAGGGACTGGGGCCAACGTCCTGACTTTC.

For the CDR3, the DNA is TGTGCCAGCAGTTACTCAAGGGGGCAGGGTGGCTACACCTTC. Its protein product is CASSYSRGQGGYTF. The genes are TRBV6-6 and TRBJ1-2; 7 nucleotides match TRBD1. The CDR3 consists of 14 residues. The germline gives CDR1 MNHNY, CDR2 SVGAGI (reference sequence). The J segment lost 7 bases and the V segment lost 0 bases, leaving 5 bases of the junction unmatched.

As to this clone: Other DNA variants within this sample encode the same CDR3. V usage is TRBV5-1 and J usage is TRBJ1-1; a possible D gene is TRBD1 (6 bases). The CDR3 covers 14 residues. Trimming cost V 4 bases and J 1 base, with 11 bases left between them. Germline CDR1 reads SGHRS; CDR2 reads YFSETQ. For the CDR3, the DNA is TGCGCCAGCAGCCCCGACAGGCCGAACACTGAAGCTTTCTTT. Translated: CASSPDRPNTEAFF.